These 14 T cell receptor beta chains share one sample of origin, sequenced in a study of blood T cell repertoires in COVID-19. Clones were read by immunoSEQ multiplex PCR, and TCRdb kept only the in-frame ones, dropping some. The table lists tens of thousands of clones, over 75% of them singletons. The specimen was peripheral blood. The source is a man aged 70 or older with active or convalescent COVID-19.

The chain recombines TRBV27 with TRBJ1-4; no clear D. Germline lookup yields CDR1 MNHEY and CDR2 SMNVEV (reference sequence). The CDR3 runs 13 residues. V was trimmed by 2 bases and J by 8 bases, leaving 9 bases between them. The CDR3 is CASSLKGAEKLFF. In DNA form, the CDR3 reads TGTGCCAGCAGTTTAAAGGGAGCAGAAAAACTGTTTTTT.

CDR3 sequence reads: CASRKTGSAYGYTF. The CDR3 region has the DNA TGTGCCAGCAGAAAGACAGGCAGCGCCTATGGCTACACCTTC. This sequence joins TRBV6-5 and TRBJ1-2; TRBD1 is a possible D gene (6 bases). Germline CDR1 and CDR2: MNHEY and SVGAGI. V lost 6 bases and J 4 bases, leaving 15 bases between the germline ends. The CDR3 is 14 residues long.

This chain joins TRBV11-2 and TRBJ2-7; 7 bases agree with TRBD2. Germline V gene lookup returns CDR1 SGHAT and CDR2 FQNNGV. This CDR3 has 14 amino acids. J lost 4 bases, V lost 4 bases, and 7 bases had no gene match. CDR3 coding DNA: TGTGCCAGCAGCTCCTCTAGCGGAGGGTACGAGCAGTACTTC. This sequence encodes CASSSSSGGYEQYF.

This clone was recorded once. V is TRBV9 and J is TRBJ2-4; 8 positions match TRBD1. V lost 0 bases and J lost 6; bases outside the gene matches: 5. The CDR3 has 15 residues. The germline V gene encodes CDR1 SGDLS and CDR2 YYNGEE. CDR3 nucleotides: TGTGCCAGCAGCGTAGCGCAGGGGGCTTCAAACATTCAGTACTTC. Protein: CASSVAQGASNIQYF. Full variable domain (outside the CDR3, taken from reference TRBV9 and TRBJ2-4): DSGVTQTPKHLITATGQRVTLRCSPRSGDLSVYWYQQSLDQGLQFLIQYYNGEERAKGNILERFSAQQFPDLHSELNLSSLELGDSALYFCASSVAQGASNIQYFGAGTRLSVL.

V and J are TRBV5-1 and TRBJ2-3, with 10 bases lining up with TRBD2. The CDR3 covers 17 residues. The ends lost 4 bases at V and 1 base at J; junction bases unmatched: 9. Looked up from germline, CDR1 is SGHRS and CDR2 is YFSETQ. The CDR3 DNA is TGCGCCAGCAGCCCCCCCATAGCGGGGGGCCGCACAGATACGCAGTATTTT. This translates into CASSPPIAGGRTDTQYF. Supplemented by reference TRBV5-1 and TRBJ2-3, the full variable domain reads KAGVTQTPRYLIKTRGQQVTLSCSPISGHRSVSWYQQTPGQGLQFLFEYFSETQRNKGNFPGRFSGRQFSNSRSEMNVSTLELGDSALYLCASSPPIAGGRTDTQYFGPGTRLTVL.

V usage is TRBV15 and J usage is TRBJ2-1; 10 positions agree with TRBD2. V was clipped by 0 bases and J by 7 bases; unmatched bases: 6. The CDR3 runs to 16 residues. The V gene's germline CDR1 is LNHNV and CDR2 YYDKDF (reference sequence). In DNA, the CDR3 is TGTGCCACCAGCAGAGAACTAGCGGGGACAGCTAATGAGCAGTTCTTC. The encoded protein is CATSRELAGTANEQFF.

This chain links TRBV28 with TRBJ1-1, with TRBD1 matching over 9 bases. Germline CDR1 and CDR2: MDHEN and SYDVKM. The CDR3 sequence is 15 residues long. V dropped 5 bases and J dropped 10; count of bases not matched to a gene: 14. The chain's CDR3 is CASSEAGTGNLGAFF. The CDR3 bases are TGTGCCAGCAGTGAAGCCGGGACAGGGAATCTGGGAGCTTTCTTT.

This chain joins TRBV21-1 and TRBJ2-1; the table's TRBD2 call for D was not verified on the DNA. TRBV21-1 is described as a pseudogene. The CDR3 runs to 16 residues. CDR3 sequence (DNA): TGTGCCAGCAGCAAAGGGGTCGCGGGGCCTAGTTATGAGCAGTTCTTC. Encoded protein: CASSKGVAGPSYEQFF.

J is TRBJ1-2 and V is TRBV28; TRBD1 matches 7 bases. This CDR3 contains 13 residues. The V segment lost 3 bases and the J segment 8 bases; nucleotides outside the gene matches: 6. Germline V gives CDR1 MDHEN, CDR2 SYDVKM. CDR3 sequence reads: CASSLGQGGGYTF. CDR3 nucleotides: TGTGCCAGCAGTTTGGGCCAGGGGGGCGGCTACACCTTC.

The rearrangement links TRBV27 to TRBJ1-6; D is unclear. The CDR3 spans 14 residues. The germline gives CDR1 MNHEY, CDR2 SMNVEV (reference sequence). Trimming took 3 bases from V and 5 from J, leaving 8 bases between them. The CDR3 sequence is CASSFLEDNSPLHF. The CDR3 DNA is TGTGCCAGCAGTTTTTTGGAGGATAATTCACCCCTCCACTTT.

V usage is TRBV5-1 and J usage is TRBJ1-5; 7 bases map to TRBD1. CDR1 and CDR2 (germline): SGHRS, YFSETQ. V trimming: 4 bases; J trimming: 2 bases; junction bases outside the gene matches: 6. The CDR3 runs to 15 residues. The DNA of the CDR3 is TGCGCCAGCAGCCCCGGAGACAGGGGCAATCAGCCCCAGCATTTT. Translating it yields CASSPGDRGNQPQHF.

The chain recombines TRBV30 with TRBJ1-5; possibly TRBD1 for D (5 bases). V was trimmed by 0 bases and J by 5 bases, leaving 11 bases between them. CDR1 and CDR2 from the germline V gene are GTSNPN and SVGIG (reference sequence). CDR3 length equals 14 residues. CDR3 protein: CAWSVDSTYQPQHF. The CDR3 coding sequence is TGTGCCTGGAGTGTAGACAGTACTTATCAGCCCCAGCATTTT.

The rearrangement links TRBV18 to TRBJ1-1; possible D gene TRBD1, 6 bases. This CDR3 region has 15 residues. Trimming took 3 bases from V and 3 from J, leaving 14 bases between them. Germline assignment: CDR1 KGHSH and CDR2 LQKENI. CDR3 in amino acids: CASSPSGGPYTEAFF. CDR3 nucleotide sequence: TGTGCCAGCTCACCGAGCGGGGGGCCTTACACTGAAGCTTTCTTT.

The rearrangement uses TRBV30 and TRBJ2-7; D might be TRBD1 (6 bases). Per germline, CDR1 GTSNPN and CDR2 SVGIG (reference sequence). V lost 8 bases and J 4 bases, leaving 24 bases between the germline ends. This CDR3 is 15 amino acids long. Here the CDR3 reads CAGEGYLGHGYEQYF. CDR3 bases: TGTGCCGGAGAAGGGTATTTGGGACATGGTTACGAGCAGTACTTC.